This T cell receptor (beta chain) was sequenced in a study of cytomegalovirus exposure and HLA in healthy donors. Study observations and caveats: Specific recognition of CMV antigens was confirmed in vitro for a few chains (all CMV-associated). Associated with HLA alleles at 0.05 false discovery rate in a later analysis were 16,951 TCR beta sequences. Near-uniform donor sequencing depth was presumed by presence/absence analyses.

The CDR3 runs to 15 residues. The germline V gene has CDR1 MDHEN and CDR2 SYDVKM. V lost 6 bases to trimming and J lost 2 bases, with 14 bases between them. Primers for the PCR totalled 60 Vbeta and 13 Jbeta. Profiling relied on immunoSEQ multiplex PCR, and the TCRdb table lists in-frame clones only, not all of them. The top ten hold 7.7% of the sample, which has 180,000 or so clones, roughly 75% seen once. As regards this clone: The antigen remains unidentified.

The sample comprised PBMCs. This receptor was taken from a woman in her thirties or forties in good health and CMV-seropositive. The rearrangement uses TRBV28 and TRBJ1-5, with D possibly matching TRBD1 (5 bases). CDR3 in DNA: TGTGCCAGCAGCGTCGGGGGACCAGGCAATCAGCCCCAGCATTTT. Translated, it gives CASSVGGPGNQPQHF. Variable domain in full (rest from reference TRBV28 and TRBJ1-5): DVKVTQSSRYLVKRTGEKVFLECVQDMDHENMFWYRQDPGLGLRLIYFSYDVKMKEKGDIPEGYSVSREKKERFSLILESASTNQTSMYLCASSVGGPGNQPQHFGDGTRLSIL.